The 4 T cell receptor beta chains below were found in one sample sequenced in a study of T-cell memory formation after mild COVID-19. TCRdb used MiXCR to reprocess the 5' RACE reads, holding one entry per CDR3 protein. This sample has a few hundred thousand distinct CDR3 sequences, with roughly a sixth found just once. Source material: PBMCs or a T cell subset sorted from them (not recorded which). The receptors shown here come from a man aged 18 to 29 who had mild COVID-19 (a few samples of this study predate the infection). Cell type and time point are not known.

This clonotype has a handful of counts. The chain employs TRBV5-1 and TRBJ2-3; 11 bases are shared with TRBD2. The CDR3 consists of 17 residues. Germline trimming cut 2 bases from V and 0 bases from J; bases unmatched to any gene: 5. Looked up from germline, CDR1 is SGHRS and CDR2 is YFSETQ. In nucleotides, the CDR3 is TGCGCCAGCAGCTTCGGGACTAGCGGAGGTAGCACAGATACGCAGTATTTT. Protein product: CASSFGTSGGSTDTQYF.

The chain employs TRBV6-2 or TRBV6-3 and TRBJ2-3; 8 nucleotides match TRBD2. The CDR3 totals 14 residues. The germline V gene has CDR1 MNHEY and CDR2 SVGEGT. J was trimmed by 2 bases and V by 6 bases; bases with no gene match: 4. CDR3 region: CASRAGGSTDTQYF. CDR3 DNA: TGTGCCAGCAGGGCGGGGGGATCCACAGATACGCAGTATTTT.

The genes are TRBV6-2 or TRBV6-3 and TRBJ2-3; the match to TRBD2 covers 7 bases. Unmatched junction bases numbered 12, after V lost 6 bases and J lost 6 bases. Germline V gene sequence: CDR1 MNHEY, CDR2 SVGEGT. This CDR3 is built from 15 residues. The CDR3: CASSPRGGGGDTQYF. In DNA, the CDR3 is TGTGCCAGCAGCCCTCGTGGCGGGGGTGGGGATACGCAGTATTTT.

The chain couples TRBV20-1 to TRBJ2-7, with 8 positions matching TRBD2. The germline gives CDR1 DFQATT, CDR2 SNEGSKA (reference sequence). This CDR3 is 14 amino acids long. Germline trimming cut 0 bases from V and 1 base from J; bases unmatched to any gene: 2. The CDR3 DNA is TGCAGTGCTAGAGACCGGGGGGGTTCCTACGAGCAGTACTTC. Translation gives CSARDRGGSYEQYF.